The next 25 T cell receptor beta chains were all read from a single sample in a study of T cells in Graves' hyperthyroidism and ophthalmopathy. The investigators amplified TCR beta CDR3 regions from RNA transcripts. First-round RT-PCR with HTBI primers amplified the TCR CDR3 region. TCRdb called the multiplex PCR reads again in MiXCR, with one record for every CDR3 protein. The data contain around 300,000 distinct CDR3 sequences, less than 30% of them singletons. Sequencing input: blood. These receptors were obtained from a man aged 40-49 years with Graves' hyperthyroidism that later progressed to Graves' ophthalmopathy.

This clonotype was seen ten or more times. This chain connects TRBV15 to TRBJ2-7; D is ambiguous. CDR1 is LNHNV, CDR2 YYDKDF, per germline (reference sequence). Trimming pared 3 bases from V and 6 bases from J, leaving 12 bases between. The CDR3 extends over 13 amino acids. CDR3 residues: CATSSVGYAEQYF. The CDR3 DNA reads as TGTGCCACCAGCAGCGTAGGGTACGCCGAGCAGTACTTC.

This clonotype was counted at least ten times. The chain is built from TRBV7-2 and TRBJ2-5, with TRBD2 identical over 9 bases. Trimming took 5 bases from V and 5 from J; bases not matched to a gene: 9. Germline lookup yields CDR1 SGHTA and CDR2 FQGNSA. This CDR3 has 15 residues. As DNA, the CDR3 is TGTGCCAGCAGCCAAACCCGCGGGGGGGGGGAGACCCAGTACTTC. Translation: CASSQTRGGGETQYF.

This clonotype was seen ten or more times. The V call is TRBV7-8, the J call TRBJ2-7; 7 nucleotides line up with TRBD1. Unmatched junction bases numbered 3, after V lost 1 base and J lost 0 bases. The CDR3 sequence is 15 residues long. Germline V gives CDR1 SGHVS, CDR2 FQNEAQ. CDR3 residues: CASSLGGTASYEQYF. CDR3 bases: TGTGCCAGCAGCTTAGGGGGGACAGCCTCCTACGAGCAGTACTTC.

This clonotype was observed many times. The CDR3 loop is CASRDRGANQPQHF. The CDR3 region has the DNA TGTGCCAGCAGGGACAGGGGCGCCAATCAGCCCCAGCATTTT. V and J are TRBV6-1 and TRBJ1-5; 9 bases fit TRBD1. Looked up from germline, CDR1 is MNHNS and CDR2 is SASEGT. The CDR3 consists of 14 residues. V was clipped by 6 bases and J by 3 bases; unmatched bases: 3.

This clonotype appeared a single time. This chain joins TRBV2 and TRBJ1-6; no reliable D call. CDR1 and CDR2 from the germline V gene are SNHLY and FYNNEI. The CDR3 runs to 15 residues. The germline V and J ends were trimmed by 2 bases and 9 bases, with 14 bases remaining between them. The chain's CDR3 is CASSESVHEGSPLHF. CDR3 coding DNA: TGTGCCAGCAGTGAATCAGTACATGAGGGTTCACCCCTCCACTTT.

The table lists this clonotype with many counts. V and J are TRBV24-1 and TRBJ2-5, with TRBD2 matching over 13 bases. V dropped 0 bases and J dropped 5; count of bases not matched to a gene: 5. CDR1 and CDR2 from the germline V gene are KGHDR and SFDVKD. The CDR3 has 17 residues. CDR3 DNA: TGTGCCACCAGTGATTTGGGGACTAGCGGGACGTCTGAGACCCAGTACTTC. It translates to CATSDLGTSGTSETQYF.

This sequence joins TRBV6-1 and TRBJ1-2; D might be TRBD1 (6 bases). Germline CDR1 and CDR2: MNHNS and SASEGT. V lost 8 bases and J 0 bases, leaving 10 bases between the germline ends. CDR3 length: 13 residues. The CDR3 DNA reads TGTGCCAGCGGACAGCAAGCTAACTATGGCTACACCTTC. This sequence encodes CASGQQANYGYTF.

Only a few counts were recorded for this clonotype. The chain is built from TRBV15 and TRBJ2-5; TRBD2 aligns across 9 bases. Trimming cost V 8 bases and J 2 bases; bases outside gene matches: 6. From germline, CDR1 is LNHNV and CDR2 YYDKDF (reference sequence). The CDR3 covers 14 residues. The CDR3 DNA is TGTGCCACCCGCGGGGGGGGTAGGCAAGAGACCCAGTACTTC. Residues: CATRGGGRQETQYF. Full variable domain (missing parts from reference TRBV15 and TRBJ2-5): DAMVIQNPRYQVTQFGKPVTLSCSQTLNHNVMYWYQQKSSQAPKLLFHYYDKDFNNEADTPDNFQSRRPNTSFCFLDIRSPGLGDTAMYLCATRGGGRQETQYFGPGTRLLVL.

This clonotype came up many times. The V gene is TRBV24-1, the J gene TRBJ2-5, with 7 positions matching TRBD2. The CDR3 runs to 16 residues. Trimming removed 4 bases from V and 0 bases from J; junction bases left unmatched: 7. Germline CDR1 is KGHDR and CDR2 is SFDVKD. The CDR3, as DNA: TGTGCCACCAGTGACGCTAGCGGAACCTACCAAGAGACCCAGTACTTC. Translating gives CATSDASGTYQETQYF.

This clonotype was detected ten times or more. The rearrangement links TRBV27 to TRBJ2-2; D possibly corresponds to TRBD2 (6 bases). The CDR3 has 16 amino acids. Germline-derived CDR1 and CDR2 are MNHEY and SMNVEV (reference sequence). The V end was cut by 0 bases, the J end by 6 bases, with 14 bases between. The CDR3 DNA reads TGTGCCAGCAGTTTATCGGAGCGGGTTCGGCCCGGGGAGCTGTTTTTT. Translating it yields CASSLSERVRPGELFF.

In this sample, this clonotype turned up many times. This chain's CDR3 is CASSLNSAYEQYF. Here the CDR3 DNA reads TGCGCCAGCAGCTTGAATAGCGCCTACGAGCAGTACTTC. The rearrangement uses TRBV5-1 and TRBJ2-7; D is possibly TRBD2 (5 bases). The CDR3 totals 13 residues. The ends were cut back, 1 base at V and 2 bases at J, with 7 bases in the middle. Germline V gene lookup returns CDR1 SGHRS and CDR2 YFSETQ.

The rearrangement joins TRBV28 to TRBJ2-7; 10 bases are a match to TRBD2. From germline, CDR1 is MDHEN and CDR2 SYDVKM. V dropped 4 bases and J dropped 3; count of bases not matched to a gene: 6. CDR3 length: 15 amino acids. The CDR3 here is CASSSSSGRIYEQYF. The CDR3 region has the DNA TGTGCCAGCAGTTCCTCTAGCGGGAGAATCTACGAGCAGTACTTC. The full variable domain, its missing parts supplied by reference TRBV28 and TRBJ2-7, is DVKVTQSSRYLVKRTGEKVFLECVQDMDHENMFWYRQDPGLGLRLIYFSYDVKMKEKGDIPEGYSVSREKKERFSLILESASTNQTSMYLCASSSSSGRIYEQYFGPGTRLTVT.

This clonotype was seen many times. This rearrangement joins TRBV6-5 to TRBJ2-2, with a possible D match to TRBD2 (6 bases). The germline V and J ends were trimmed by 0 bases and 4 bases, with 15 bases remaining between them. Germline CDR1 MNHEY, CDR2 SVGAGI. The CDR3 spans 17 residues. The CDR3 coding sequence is TGTGCCAGCAGTTACTCGAGAGCAGGGAGGTCCACCGGGGAGCTGTTTTTT. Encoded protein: CASSYSRAGRSTGELFF.

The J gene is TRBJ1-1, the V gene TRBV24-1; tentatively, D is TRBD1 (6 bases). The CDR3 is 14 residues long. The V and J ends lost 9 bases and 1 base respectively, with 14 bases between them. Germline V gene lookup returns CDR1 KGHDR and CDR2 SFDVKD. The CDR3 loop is CATATGQKNTEAFF. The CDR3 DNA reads TGTGCCACCGCGACCGGACAGAAGAACACTGAAGCTTTCTTT.

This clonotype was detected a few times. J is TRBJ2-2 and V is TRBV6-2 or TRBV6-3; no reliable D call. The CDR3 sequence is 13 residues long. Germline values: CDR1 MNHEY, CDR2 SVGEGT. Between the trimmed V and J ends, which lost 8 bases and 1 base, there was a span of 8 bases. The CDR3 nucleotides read TGTGCCAGCGAAGACGGGAACACCGGGGAGCTGTTTTTT. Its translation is CASEDGNTGELFF.

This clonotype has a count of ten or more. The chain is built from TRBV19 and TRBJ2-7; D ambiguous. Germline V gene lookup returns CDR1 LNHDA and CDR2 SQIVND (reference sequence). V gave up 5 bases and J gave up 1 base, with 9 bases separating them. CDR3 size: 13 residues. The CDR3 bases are TGTGCCAGTAGTGAGACCATATCCTACGAGCAGTACTTC. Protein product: CASSETISYEQYF.

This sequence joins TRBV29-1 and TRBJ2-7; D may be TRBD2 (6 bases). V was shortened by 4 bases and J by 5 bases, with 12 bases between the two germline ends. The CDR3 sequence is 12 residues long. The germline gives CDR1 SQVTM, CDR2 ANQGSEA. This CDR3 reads CSVGGEVNEQYF. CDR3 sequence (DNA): TGCAGCGTTGGGGGGGAAGTAAACGAGCAGTACTTC.

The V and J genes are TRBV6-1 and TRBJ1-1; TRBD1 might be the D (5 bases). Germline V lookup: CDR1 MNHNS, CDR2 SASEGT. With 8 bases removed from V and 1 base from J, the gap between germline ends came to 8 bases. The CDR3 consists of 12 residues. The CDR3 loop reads CASSGPNTEAFF. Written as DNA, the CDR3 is TGTGCCAGCTCGGGACCGAACACTGAAGCTTTCTTT.

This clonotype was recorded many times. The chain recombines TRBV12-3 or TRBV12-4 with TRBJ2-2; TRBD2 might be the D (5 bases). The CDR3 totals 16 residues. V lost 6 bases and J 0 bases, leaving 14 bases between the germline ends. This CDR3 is CASSPRGTANTGELFF. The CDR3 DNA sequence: TGTGCCAGCAGCCCTCGGGGAACAGCGAACACCGGGGAGCTGTTTTTT.

The CDR3, as DNA: TGTGCCAGCAGCTCAGAGGGAAGCTCCTATAATTCACCCCTCCACTTT. It is translated as CASSSEGSSYNSPLHF. The chain links TRBV7-6 to TRBJ1-6; D uncertain. CDR3 length: 16 amino acids. V lost 4 bases and J 0 bases, leaving 10 bases between the germline ends. Germline V lookup: CDR1 SGHVS, CDR2 FNYEAQ.

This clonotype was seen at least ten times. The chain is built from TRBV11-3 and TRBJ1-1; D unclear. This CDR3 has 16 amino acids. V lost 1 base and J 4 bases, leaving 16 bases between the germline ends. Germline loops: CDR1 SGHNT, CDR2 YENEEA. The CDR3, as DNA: TGTGCCAGCAGCTTAGTCATTAGAGCCTCCTCCACTGAAGCTTTCTTT. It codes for CASSLVIRASSTEAFF.

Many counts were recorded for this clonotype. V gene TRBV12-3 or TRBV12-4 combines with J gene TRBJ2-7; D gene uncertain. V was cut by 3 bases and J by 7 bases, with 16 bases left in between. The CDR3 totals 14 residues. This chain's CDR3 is CASSFATDSLEQYF. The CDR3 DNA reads TGTGCCAGCAGTTTTGCGACTGATTCGTTAGAGCAGTACTTC.

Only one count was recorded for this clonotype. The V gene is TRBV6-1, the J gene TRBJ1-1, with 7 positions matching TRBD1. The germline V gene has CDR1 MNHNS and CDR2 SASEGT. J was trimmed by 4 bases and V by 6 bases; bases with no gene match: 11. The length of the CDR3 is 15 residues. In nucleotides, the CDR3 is TGTGCCAGCAGACCTTCGACAGGGTTGGGCACTGAAGCTTTCTTT. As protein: CASRPSTGLGTEAFF.

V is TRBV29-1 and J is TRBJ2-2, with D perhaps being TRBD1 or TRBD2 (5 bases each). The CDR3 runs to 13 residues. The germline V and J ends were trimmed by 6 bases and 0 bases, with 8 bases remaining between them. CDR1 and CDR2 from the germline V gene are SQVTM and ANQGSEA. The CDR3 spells CSVGPANTGELFF. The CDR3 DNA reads TGCAGCGTGGGACCGGCGAACACCGGGGAGCTGTTTTTT.

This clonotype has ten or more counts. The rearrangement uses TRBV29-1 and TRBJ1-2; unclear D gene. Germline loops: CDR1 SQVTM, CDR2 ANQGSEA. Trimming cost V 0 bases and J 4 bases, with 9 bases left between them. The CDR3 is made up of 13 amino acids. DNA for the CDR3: TGCAGCGTTGAAGATCGGATTGGCTATGGCTACACCTTC. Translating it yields CSVEDRIGYGYTF.